A selection of T cell receptor beta chains follows, all from one sample in a study of beta chain features in type 1 diabetes. Sequenced by immunoSEQ multiplex PCR; TCRdb stores in-frame clones only, minus some. The sample holds approximately 300,000 clones, more than 9.5% seen once. The sequenced sample consisted of naive CD4+ T cells from blood. These receptors were taken from a woman in her twenties or thirties in good health. Both conserved end residues are part of each CDR3. Fields, in order: clone size, J gene, V gene, D gene, CDR3 protein, CDR3 DNA. A D gene is named only where the DNA matches it firmly. Rows give clone size only sometimes, using once, few, many, or a class for an expanded clone.

few TRBJ1-1 TRBV18 - CASSPGGLREAFF TGTGCCAGCTCACCAGGCGGGTTAAGAGAAGCTTTCTTT
once TRBJ2-2 TRBV28 - CASSSEYRELFF TGTGCCAGCAGTTCTGAGTACCGGGAGCTGTTTTTT
few TRBJ2-7 TRBV6-6 TRBD1 CASSNRQGSYEQYF TGTGCCAGCAGTAACCGACAGGGAAGCTACGAGCAGTACTTC
- TRBJ2-4 TRBV28 - CASSLGSHPGIQYF TGTGCCAGCAGTTTAGGGTCCCACCCAGGGATTCAGTACTTC
- TRBJ2-3 TRBV18 TRBD1 CASSRGTGSTDTQYF TGTGCCAGCTCACGAGGGACAGGGAGCACAGATACGCAGTATTTT
- TRBJ1-5 TRBV7-2 - CASSLAPTGNQPQHF TGTGCCAGCAGCTTAGCCCCCACAGGGAATCAGCCCCAGCATTTT
few TRBJ2-5 TRBV28 - CASRPAKETQYF TGTGCCAGCAGACCAGCGAAGGAGACCCAGTACTTC
- TRBJ2-7 TRBV29-1 - CSVVMEPRLYEQYF TGCAGCGTTGTTATGGAGCCTCGTCTCTACGAGCAGTACTTC
- TRBJ1-2 TRBV30 - CAWSVHGYGYTF TGTGCCTGGAGTGTCCACGGCTATGGCTACACCTTC
- TRBJ2-1 TRBV7-2 - CASSLEGVGRSSYNEQFF TGTGCCAGCAGCTTAGAGGGGGTTGGCAGGAGCTCCTACAATGAGCAGTTCTTC
- TRBJ1-2 TRBV7-2 - CASSPDQGINYGYTF TGTGCCAGCAGCCCTGACCAGGGGATTAACTATGGCTACACCTTC
- TRBJ1-5 TRBV29-1 - CSVSTGSNQPQHF TGCAGCGTTTCGACAGGCAGCAATCAGCCCCAGCATTTT
- TRBJ2-7 TRBV30 TRBD1 CAITRGQGGPYEQYF TGTGCAATCACACGGGGACAGGGGGGGCCCTACGAGCAGTACTTC
- TRBJ2-1 TRBV7-2 TRBD2 CASSQTSGIYNEQFF TGTGCCAGCAGCCAGACTAGCGGCATCTACAATGAGCAGTTCTTC
few TRBJ2-1 TRBV27 TRBD1 CASRPPRDRGNEQFF TGTGCCAGCAGACCTCCCCGGGACAGGGGGAATGAGCAGTTCTTC
few TRBJ2-5 TRBV9 TRBD1 CASSVVGQGARETQYF TGTGCCAGCAGCGTAGTAGGACAGGGGGCTCGGGAGACCCAGTACTTC
- TRBJ2-5 TRBV2 - CASSVTKETQYF TGTGCCAGCAGTGTGACAAAAGAGACCCAGTACTTC
- TRBJ2-4 TRBV7-2 - CASSLAGSQAKNIQYF TGTGCCAGCAGCTTAGCGGGCAGCCAGGCCAAAAACATTCAGTACTTC
- TRBJ2-2 TRBV18 TRBD1 CASSRDSWNGELFF TGTGCCAGCTCACGGGACAGTTGGAACGGGGAGCTGTTTTTT
few TRBJ1-1 TRBV27 TRBD1 CASSPDFRGRLGTEAFF TGTGCCAGCAGTCCCGATTTCAGGGGGCGATTAGGCACTGAAGCTTTCTTT
- TRBJ2-7 TRBV5-1 TRBD1 CASSLELNRGYEQYF TGCGCCAGCAGCTTGGAGCTAAACAGGGGGTACGAGCAGTACTTC
- TRBJ2-1 TRBV5-4 TRBD2 CASSVGLAEGNEQFF TGTGCCAGCAGCGTTGGACTAGCTGAAGGCAATGAGCAGTTCTTC
- TRBJ1-1 TRBV25-1 TRBD1 CASSSRTGMNTEAFF TGTGCCAGCAGTTCCCGGACAGGGATGAATACTGAAGCTTTCTTT
few TRBJ2-2 TRBV11-3 TRBD1 CASSHRGSNTGELFF TGTGCCAGCAGCCACAGGGGGTCGAACACCGGGGAGCTGTTTTTT
- TRBJ1-1 TRBV30 - CAWRIGQTKAFF TGTGCCTGGAGAATTGGACAGACCAAAGCTTTCTTT
few TRBJ1-2 TRBV4-3 - CASSQEWGGGYGYTF TGCGCCAGCAGCCAAGAATGGGGAGGGGGCTATGGCTACACCTTC
- TRBJ2-5 TRBV21-1 - CASSINKWGQETQYF TGTGCCAGCAGCATAAACAAGTGGGGGCAGGAGACCCAGTACTTC
- TRBJ1-1 TRBV5-6 - CASRGEWGGNTEAFF TGTGCCAGCAGAGGAGAATGGGGCGGGAACACTGAAGCTTTCTTT
few TRBJ1-2 TRBV4-2 TRBD1 CASSQTGANYGYTF TGTGCCAGCAGCCAAACAGGGGCTAACTATGGCTACACCTTC
- TRBJ2-5 TRBV4-1 - CASSQDPGLGETQYF TGCGCCAGCAGCCAAGATCCGGGGTTGGGGGAGACCCAGTACTTC
- TRBJ1-4 TRBV30 - CAWSRGGGEKLFF TGTGCCTGGAGCCGAGGAGGAGGTGAAAAACTGTTTTTT
few TRBJ2-1 TRBV4-3 TRBD1 CASSHQSGGNYNEQFF TGCGCCAGCAGCCACCAATCAGGGGGCAACTACAATGAGCAGTTCTTC
- TRBJ1-2 TRBV7-8 - CASSRRDNANYGYTF TGTGCCAGCAGCCGCCGGGACAACGCTAACTATGGCTACACCTTC
few TRBJ1-6 TRBV23-1 TRBD1 CASTQSGTGKDNSPLHF TGCGCCAGCACCCAATCGGGGACAGGGAAAGACAATTCACCCCTCCACTTT
- TRBJ2-6 TRBV27 - CASSLEVSPNVLTF TGTGCCAGCAGTTTAGAGGTATCGCCCAACGTCCTGACTTTC
few TRBJ2-1 TRBV20-1 TRBD1 CSARGQGTFF TGCAGTGCCAGGGGACAGGGGACATTCTTC
few TRBJ2-1 TRBV7-9 - CASSLDRQTYNEQFF TGTGCCAGCAGCTTAGATCGTCAGACCTACAATGAGCAGTTCTTC
few TRBJ2-2 TRBV30 - CAWNGWNTGELFF TGTGCCTGGAACGGGTGGAACACCGGGGAGCTGTTTTTT
- TRBJ2-5 TRBV11-1 - CASSRPPSQETQYF TGTGCCAGCAGCCGCCCGCCCAGTCAAGAGACCCAGTACTTC
- TRBJ2-3 TRBV18 TRBD1 CASSPVGQGPTDTQYF TGTGCCAGCTCACCAGTGGGACAGGGGCCCACAGATACGCAGTATTTT
few TRBJ1-5 TRBV18 - CASSRGGRAGNQPQHF TGTGCCAGCTCACGCGGAGGGAGGGCGGGCAATCAGCCCCAGCATTTT
- TRBJ2-1 TRBV6-6 - CASSYSLDSYNEQFF TGTGCCAGCAGTTACTCGCTAGACTCCTACAATGAGCAGTTCTTC